The present T cell receptor beta chain was sequenced within a study of CD8 T cells in ankylosing spondylitis. This clonotype was detected only a few times. Its antigen is currently unknown. Study-wide results and limits: Disease-linked clones reportedly concentrated significantly in matched ankylosing spondylitis synovial fluid. Some motif variants were previously reported in reactive arthritis synovial fluid and blood. In peripheral blood, disease-linked CD8+ clones occurred at relatively low frequencies.

Each CDR3 protein gets one entry after TCRdb re-called the 5' RACE reads with MiXCR. Of about 360,000 distinct CDR3 sequences listed, 20% are singletons. Germline V gene data show CDR1 as MDHEN and CDR2 as SYDVKM. V gave up 11 bases and J gave up 5 bases, with 15 bases separating them. This CDR3 contains 12 residues. The sample taken for sequencing was blood, either unsorted or a sorted T cell fraction (not recorded which). This TCR was sampled from a male donor with ankylosing spondylitis or in good health (not recorded which). The V gene is TRBV28, the J gene TRBJ2-5; D is tentatively TRBD1 or TRBD2 (6 bases each). The CDR3 sequence: CAVRGGRETQYF. DNA for the CDR3: TGTGCCGTCAGGGGAGGACGGGAGACCCAGTACTTC.